The table lists the clone carrying this T cell receptor (beta chain) with a count of one. This entry is derived from a study of blood T cell repertoires in COVID-19. The CDR3 has 13 amino acids. Trimming shortened V by 3 bases and J by 10 bases, and 10 bases separated the two germline ends. Germline CDR1 and CDR2: WSHSY and SAAADI. Repertoires were generated with immunoSEQ multiplex PCR, while TCRdb's copy carries only in-frame clones and drops some. The table lists more than 95,000 clones, over 75% of them singletons, with more than 5% in the top ten. Sequenced sample: peripheral blood. The V and J genes are TRBV10-2 and TRBJ1-6; D may be TRBD1 (6 bases). The receptor's source is a human donor in a cohort sampled during active COVID-19. CDR3 DNA: TGCGCCAGCAGTGACAGGGGTGACTCACCCCTCCACTTT. Encoded protein: CASSDRGDSPLHF.